This TCR beta chain was captured in a study of CD8 T cells in ankylosing spondylitis. General study findings and limits: Both synovial fluid and blood in reactive arthritis had previously been reported to carry some motif variants. Among TCR beta sequences, a motif of several highly homologous variants appeared characteristic of ankylosing spondylitis blood. Disease-linked clones bore a CD8+ phenotype and were relatively rare in peripheral blood.

The TCR beta libraries were generated through quantitative 5'-RACE incorporating molecular barcodes. One entry per CDR3 protein, called by TCRdb with MiXCR from the 5' RACE reads. The sample carries fewer than 550,000 distinct CDR3 sequences, approximately 5% recorded once. The CDR3 length is 15 residues. Germline V CDR1 and CDR2: MNHNS, SASEGT. With 6 bases clipped from V and 0 bases from J, the junction kept 3 bases outside the gene matches. The sample holds many counts of this clonotype. As yet, its antigen is unknown. The sequence came from a male donor with ankylosing spondylitis. Sequenced material: blood, either unsorted or a sorted T cell fraction (not recorded which). The gene calls are TRBV6-1 and TRBJ2-3; 10 bases fit TRBD1. Here the CDR3 DNA reads TGTGCCAGCAGGACAGGGGGCCCTAGCACAGATACGCAGTATTTT. This gives the protein CASRTGGPSTDTQYF.